These 20 T cell receptor beta chains were sequenced from one sample in a study of shared clonotypes between healthy human individuals. Measured with immunoSEQ multiplex PCR; TCRdb has only the in-frame clones, and not every one. The sample holds about 1.4 million clones, roughly 96% seen once. Sequencing input: naive CD4+ T cells sorted from blood. This sample's subset: CD45RA+ positively selected. These receptors were obtained from a man aged 30-40 years in good health.

CDR3 DNA: TGTGCCAGCTCCCACGGAGGGGGCACTGAAGCTTTCTTT. Protein product: CASSHGGGTEAFF. The V and J genes are TRBV18 and TRBJ1-1; TRBD1 might be the D (6 bases). Germline lookup yields CDR1 KGHSH and CDR2 LQKENI. The CDR3 is 13 residues long. Trimming shortened V by 6 bases and J by 4 bases, and 12 bases separated the two germline ends.

As regards this clone: A junction boundary mismatches the germline segment, possibly from a read error. The chain couples TRBV7-2 to TRBJ1-2; D perhaps matches TRBD1 (5 bases). In germline, CDR1 is SGHTA, CDR2 FQGNSA. The CDR3 is 21 amino acids. The chain's CDR3 is CASSLAKGKGNHFPSNYVYTF. As DNA, the CDR3 is TGTGCCAGCAGCTTAGCGAAAGGAAAGGGGAATCATTTCCCGTCTAACTATGTCTACACCTTC. Looking up the rest from reference TRBV7-2 and TRBJ1-2 gives the full variable domain: GAGVSQSPSNKVTEKGKDVELRCDPISGHTALYWYRQSLGQGLEFLIYFQGNSAPDKSGLPSDRFSAERTGGSVSTLTIQRTQQEDSAVYLCASSLAKGKGNHFPSNYVYTFGSGTRLTVV.

J is TRBJ2-4 and V is TRBV11-2; TRBD2 agrees at 11 bases. Losses at the gene ends were 3 bases for V and 4 bases for J; bases not matched to a gene: 2. Germline V gene data show CDR1 as SGHAT and CDR2 as FQNNGV. This CDR3 spans 15 amino acids. The CDR3 DNA reads TGTGCCAGCAGCTTCGGGACTAGCGGAAAAAACATTCAGTACTTC. This codes for CASSFGTSGKNIQYF.

This chain connects TRBV6-5 to TRBJ1-4; 9 nucleotides line up with TRBD1. Germline loops: CDR1 MNHEY, CDR2 SVGAGI. V lost 6 bases, J lost 6 bases, and 5 bases stayed unmatched. The CDR3 sequence is 14 residues long. The CDR3 spells CASRETGGDEKLFF. The CDR3 DNA sequence: TGTGCCAGCAGAGAAACAGGGGGCGATGAAAAACTGTTTTTT.

This clone turned up a few times. The same CDR3 also results from other DNA sequences found in this sample. The chain couples TRBV10-2 to TRBJ2-3; 7 positions match TRBD2. The trim removed 2 bases at V and 0 bases at J, leaving 2 bases unmatched. The CDR3 loop spans 15 amino acids. CDR1 is WSHSY and CDR2 is SAAADI in the germline V gene. The CDR3 here is CASSEGGRSTDTQYF. Here the CDR3 DNA reads TGCGCCAGCAGTGAGGGCGGGAGAAGCACAGATACGCAGTATTTT.

V is TRBV4-2 and J is TRBJ2-5; a weak D match, TRBD2 (5 bases). The CDR3 spans 17 residues. Germline CDR1 LGHNA, CDR2 YNFKEQ. V lost 4 bases to trimming and J lost 4 bases, with 22 bases between them. The CDR3 loop reads CASSRGRAALSPETQYF. The CDR3 coding sequence is TGTGCCAGCAGCCGTGGCAGAGCGGCCCTAAGCCCAGAGACCCAGTACTTC.

This rearrangement joins TRBV27 to TRBJ1-2; D is perhaps TRBD1 (6 bases). This CDR3 contains 14 residues. The germline V gene has CDR1 MNHEY and CDR2 SMNVEV (reference sequence). Trimming took 4 bases from V and 2 from J, leaving 11 bases between them. The CDR3 spells CASSYRAVNYGYTF. The CDR3 DNA reads TGTGCCAGCAGTTACAGGGCTGTCAACTATGGCTACACCTTC.

The chain joins TRBV7-6 to TRBJ2-1; 7 nucleotides align to TRBD2. CDR3 size: 16 residues. The V and J ends lost 5 bases and 7 bases, in that order; junction bases with no gene match: 14. Germline CDR1 and CDR2: SGHVS and FNYEAQ. Here the CDR3 DNA reads TGTGCCAGCAGCCAAGATCGTGGGGGAGGGCGGAATGAGCAGTTCTTC. Protein: CASSQDRGGGRNEQFF.

V and J are TRBV28 and TRBJ2-5, with D tentatively TRBD1 (5 bases). Trimming pared 3 bases from V and 0 bases from J, leaving 8 bases between. Germline V CDR1 and CDR2: MDHEN, SYDVKM. The CDR3 runs to 14 residues. CDR3 sequence reads: CASSFRQNQETQYF. CDR3 sequence (DNA): TGTGCCAGCAGTTTTAGACAGAACCAAGAGACCCAGTACTTC.

The gene calls are TRBV7-2 and TRBJ2-2, with 8 bases fitting TRBD2. V trimming: 6 bases; J trimming: 2 bases; junction bases outside the gene matches: 8. The CDR3 sequence is 16 residues long. Per the germline V gene, CDR1 is SGHTA and CDR2 is FQGNSA. CDR3 sequence: CASRLGSGRNTGELFF. The DNA for the CDR3 is TGTGCCAGCAGACTAGGGAGCGGGAGAAACACCGGGGAGCTGTTTTTT.

For this clone: Other nucleotide sequences from this sample produce the same CDR3. The rearrangement joins TRBV7-2 to TRBJ2-2, with D possibly TRBD2 on 6 matching bases. Germline V lookup: CDR1 SGHTA, CDR2 FQGNSA. The CDR3 loop spans 14 amino acids. V was shortened by 3 bases and J by 6 bases, with 11 bases between the two germline ends. Written as DNA, the CDR3 is TGTGCCAGCAGCTTCCTTTCGGGGGCCGGGGAGCTGTTTTTT. It translates to CASSFLSGAGELFF.

The chain links TRBV9 to TRBJ2-1; 8 bases match TRBD1. CDR1 and CDR2 (germline): SGDLS, YYNGEE. The CDR3 has 15 residues. J was trimmed by 9 bases and V by 0 bases; bases with no gene match: 8. CDR3 coding DNA: TGTGCCAGCAGCGTAGGACAGGGGAGTTTTGGTGAGCAGTTCTTC. Residues: CASSVGQGSFGEQFF.

The chain has TRBV5-1 and TRBJ2-5, with D uncertain. In germline, CDR1 is SGHRS, CDR2 YFSETQ. V was clipped by 0 bases and J by 5 bases, with 11 bases between them. CDR3 size: 14 residues. CDR3 residues: CASSLGHFRETQYF. The DNA of the CDR3 is TGCGCCAGCAGCTTGGGGCACTTTAGGGAGACCCAGTACTTC.

For this clone: The same CDR3 also results from other DNA sequences found in this sample. The chain combines TRBV9 with TRBJ2-6; D unresolved. The ends were cut back, 0 bases at V and 0 bases at J, with 4 bases in the middle. Germline loops: CDR1 SGDLS, CDR2 YYNGEE. This CDR3 region has 15 residues. In nucleotides, the CDR3 is TGTGCCAGCAGCGTAGAGGGCTCTGGGGCCAACGTCCTGACTTTC. This gives the protein CASSVEGSGANVLTF. The whole variable domain, filled in from reference TRBV9 and TRBJ2-6, reads DSGVTQTPKHLITATGQRVTLRCSPRSGDLSVYWYQQSLDQGLQFLIQYYNGEERAKGNILERFSAQQFPDLHSELNLSSLELGDSALYFCASSVEGSGANVLTFGAGSRLTVL.

The V gene is TRBV6-6, the J gene TRBJ1-1; D might be TRBD1 (6 bases). Germline-derived CDR1 and CDR2 are MNHNY and SVGAGI (reference sequence). Trimming took off 6 bases at V and 5 bases at J, with 16 bases between the two ends. This CDR3 is 14 amino acids long. Written as DNA, the CDR3 is TGTGCCAGCAGCCCGACAGGCGGGGAAACTGAAGCTTTCTTT. Protein sequence: CASSPTGGETEAFF.

The chain links TRBV25-1 to TRBJ1-1; D gene unclear. The ends were cut back, 4 bases at V and 0 bases at J, with 9 bases in the middle. The CDR3 covers 14 residues. Per the germline V gene, CDR1 is MGHDK and CDR2 is SYGVNS. This CDR3 reads CASSAAAMNTEAFF. DNA of the CDR3: TGTGCCAGCAGTGCGGCGGCAATGAACACTGAAGCTTTCTTT.

The gene calls are TRBV6-1 and TRBJ2-7; D uncertain. This CDR3 has 15 amino acids. V dropped 1 base and J dropped 3 bases, with 13 bases sitting between them. CDR1 and CDR2 from the germline V gene are MNHNS and SASEGT. CDR3 DNA: TGTGCCAGCAGTGAAGTGAGTGCCTTAAACTACGAGCAGTACTTC. Amino acid sequence: CASSEVSALNYEQYF.

The rearrangement links TRBV5-1 to TRBJ2-5; 7 nucleotides align to TRBD2. The germline CDR1 and CDR2 sequences are SGHRS and YFSETQ. The CDR3 has 13 amino acids. V shed 4 bases, J shed 2 bases, and the junction held 2 bases outside the gene matches. CDR3 DNA: TGCGCCAGCAGCGCGCGGGGGCAAGAGACCCAGTACTTC. This sequence encodes CASSARGQETQYF.

The V call is TRBV10-1, the J call TRBJ2-3; 7 bases map to TRBD2. Germline values: CDR1 WNHNN, CDR2 SYGVQD (reference sequence). The CDR3 extends over 15 amino acids. The V gene end was trimmed by 3 bases and the J gene end by 5 bases; junction bases not matched to a gene: 8. Here the CDR3 DNA reads TGCGCCAGCAGTGACCTGACTAGCTCGAGAGATACGCAGTATTTT. It translates to CASSDLTSSRDTQYF.

Of note for this clone: Other DNA sequences of this sample code for an identical CDR3. The J gene is TRBJ1-2, the V gene TRBV6-5; 7 nucleotides match TRBD1. CDR1 and CDR2 (germline): MNHEY, SVGAGI. The CDR3 extends over 13 amino acids. Unmatched junction bases numbered 2, after V lost 6 bases and J lost 1 base. CDR3 amino acids: CASSRDSNYGYTF. For the CDR3, the DNA is TGTGCCAGCAGCCGGGACAGTAACTATGGCTACACCTTC.